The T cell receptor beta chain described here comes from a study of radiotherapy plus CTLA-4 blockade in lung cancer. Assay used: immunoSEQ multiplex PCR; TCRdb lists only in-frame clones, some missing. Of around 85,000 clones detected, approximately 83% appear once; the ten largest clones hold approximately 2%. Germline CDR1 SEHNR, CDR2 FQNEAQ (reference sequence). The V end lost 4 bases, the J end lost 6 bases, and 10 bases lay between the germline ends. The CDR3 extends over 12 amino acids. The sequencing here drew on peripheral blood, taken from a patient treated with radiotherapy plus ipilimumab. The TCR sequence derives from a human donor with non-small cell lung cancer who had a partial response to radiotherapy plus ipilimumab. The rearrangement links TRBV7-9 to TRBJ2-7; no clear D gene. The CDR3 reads CASSSGLGEQYF. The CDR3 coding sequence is TGTGCCAGCAGCTCCGGGTTAGGCGAGCAGTACTTC.